This TCR beta chain was profiled in a study of regulatory T cells in long-lasting Graves disease. At the level of the study: Patients met the persistent Graves' disease definition after over 5 years of antithyroid drugs with positive TSH receptor antibodies. Study-level findings and limits: Only peripheral blood was studied, not thyroid tissue. Public clonotype sharing was higher in persistent than newly diagnosed patients.

This clonotype was recorded a few times. As yet, its antigen is unknown. Combining iRepertoire HTBI primers with Arm-PCR of CDR3 regions, the authors built TCR beta libraries. MiXCR, run by TCRdb on the multiplex PCR reads, gives a single entry per CDR3 protein. The profile shows about 470,000 distinct CDR3 sequences, around 20% of them singletons. Time point noted: persistent/refractory GD, antithyroid drugs over 5 years with positive TRAb. From RNA extracted from PBMCs, the TCR library was made. The germline gives CDR1 ENHRY, CDR2 SYGVKD. The V gene end was trimmed by 4 bases and the J gene end by 0 bases; junction bases not matched to a gene: 2. The CDR3 covers 16 residues.

This clonotype was obtained from a female donor with Graves disease. This specimen was peripheral blood mononuclear cells (PBMCs), taken when the disease was refractory, from a patient treated with antithyroid drugs. V is TRBV10-3 and J is TRBJ2-6, with TRBD2 identical over 8 bases. The CDR3 loop reads CAISVGTSSGANVLTF. CDR3 in DNA: TGTGCCATCAGTGTAGGGACTAGCTCTGGGGCCAACGTCCTGACTTTC.